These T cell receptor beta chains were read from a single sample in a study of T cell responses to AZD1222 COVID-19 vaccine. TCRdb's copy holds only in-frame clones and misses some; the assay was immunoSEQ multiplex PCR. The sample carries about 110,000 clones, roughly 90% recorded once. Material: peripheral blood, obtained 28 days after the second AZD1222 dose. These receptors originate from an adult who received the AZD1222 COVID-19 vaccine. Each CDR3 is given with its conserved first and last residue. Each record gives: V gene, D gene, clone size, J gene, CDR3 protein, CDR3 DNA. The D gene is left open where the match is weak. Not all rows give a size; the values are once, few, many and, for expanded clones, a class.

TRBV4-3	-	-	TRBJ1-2	CASSQTDGLGYTF	TGCGCCAGCAGCCAGACCGACGGTCTTGGCTACACCTTC
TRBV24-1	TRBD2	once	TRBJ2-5	CATSDRTSGSGETQYF	TGTGCCACCAGTGACCGTACTAGCGGGAGTGGGGAGACCCAGTACTTC
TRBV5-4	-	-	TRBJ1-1	CASRPFGPNTEAFF	TGTGCCAGCAGGCCTTTTGGGCCGAACACTGAAGCTTTCTTT
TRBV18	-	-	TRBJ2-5	CASSPPAQSFFQETQYF	TGTGCCAGCTCACCACCGGCGCAGAGCTTTTTCCAAGAGACCCAGTACTTC
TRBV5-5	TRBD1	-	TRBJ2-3	CASSLDRGQDTQYF	TGTGCCAGCAGCCTTGACAGGGGGCAAGATACGCAGTATTTT
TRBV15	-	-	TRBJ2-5	CATSRGQPQETQYF	TGTGCCACCAGCAGAGGACAGCCTCAAGAGACCCAGTACTTC
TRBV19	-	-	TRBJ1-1	CASREGGGTEAFF	TGTGCCAGTCGGGAGGGAGGGGGGACTGAAGCTTTCTTT
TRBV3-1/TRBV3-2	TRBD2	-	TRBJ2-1	CASSQDGLAHNEQFF	TGTGCCAGCAGCCAAGATGGACTAGCTCACAATGAGCAGTTCTTC
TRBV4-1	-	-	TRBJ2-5	CASSQWSKETQYF	TGCGCCAGCAGCCAATGGAGCAAAGAGACCCAGTACTTC
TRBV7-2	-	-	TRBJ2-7	CASSFPEGSSYEQYF	TGTGCCAGCAGTTTCCCCGAGGGCAGCTCCTACGAGCAGTACTTC
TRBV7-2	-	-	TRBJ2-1	CASSLVWQIYNEQFF	TGTGCCAGCAGCTTAGTCTGGCAGATTTACAATGAGCAGTTCTTC
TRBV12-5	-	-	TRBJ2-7	CASGGSPYEQYF	TGTGCTAGTGGCGGCAGTCCCTACGAGCAGTACTTC
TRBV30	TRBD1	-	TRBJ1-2	CAWSVPQGARPRGYTF	TGTGCCTGGAGTGTACCACAGGGGGCGCGTCCGCGTGGCTACACCTTC
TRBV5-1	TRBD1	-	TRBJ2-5	CASSRQGEQETQYF	TGCGCCAGCAGCCGTCAGGGGGAACAAGAGACCCAGTACTTC
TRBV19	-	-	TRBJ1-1	CASQRNKNTEAFF	TGTGCCAGCCAAAGGAACAAGAACACTGAAGCTTTCTTT
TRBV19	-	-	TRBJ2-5	CASSFRSSGQETQYF	TGTGCCAGTAGTTTCAGGTCATCGGGCCAGGAGACCCAGTACTTC
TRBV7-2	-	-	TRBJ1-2	CASSPATGATSYGYTF	TGTGCCAGCAGCCCCGCTACGGGGGCCACCTCATATGGCTACACCTTC